These 14 T cell receptor beta chains originate from one sample sequenced in a study of blood T cell repertoires in COVID-19. Some clones are missing from TCRdb's copy, which holds only in-frame ones; the method was immunoSEQ multiplex PCR. This repertoire shows 320,000 or so clones, roughly 87% found once; its top ten account for roughly 0.94%. The sequencing sample was made of PBMCs or T cells enriched from blood (not recorded which). The receptor source for this set is a woman in her 30s who had recovered from COVID-19.

This clone has more than one count but fewer than ten. The chain is built from TRBV24-1 and TRBJ2-3, with D perhaps TRBD1 (5 bases). Germline V gene sequence: CDR1 KGHDR, CDR2 SFDVKD. This CDR3 spans 14 amino acids. V lost 1 base, J lost 6 bases, and 10 bases lay in between. In DNA, the CDR3 is TGTGCCACCAGTGATTTTAGGGGTGCGGATACGCAGTATTTT. Protein sequence: CATSDFRGADTQYF.

The rearrangement joins TRBV7-8 to TRBJ2-2; 7 bases align to TRBD2. Germline CDR1 and CDR2: SGHVS and FQNEAQ. This CDR3 region has 13 residues. The V and J ends lost 5 bases and 3 bases, in that order; junction bases with no gene match: 0. The CDR3 loop is CASSAGDTGELFF. The CDR3 DNA reads as TGTGCCAGCAGCGCGGGGGACACCGGGGAGCTGTTTTTT.

In DNA, the CDR3 is TGTGCCAGCAGGCCCCCGGGACAGAGTAATTCACCCCTCCACTTT. Amino acids: CASRPPGQSNSPLHF. The chain has TRBV27 and TRBJ1-6, with 7 bases identical to TRBD1. The CDR3 covers 15 residues. The V segment lost 6 bases and the J segment 6 bases; nucleotides outside the gene matches: 8. CDR1 is MNHEY, CDR2 SMNVEV, per germline (reference sequence).

The chain carries TRBV2 and TRBJ1-1; 7 nucleotides match TRBD1. The CDR3 is 15 residues long. Germline CDR1 is SNHLY and CDR2 is FYNNEI. V dropped 6 bases and J dropped 4; count of bases not matched to a gene: 11. The CDR3 sequence is CASSSLGQLPTEAFF. CDR3 DNA sequence: TGTGCCAGCAGCTCTTTGGGACAGCTCCCCACTGAAGCTTTCTTT.

The chain's CDR3 is CASSLGLAGGRDQYF. The CDR3 DNA reads as TGCGCCAGCAGCTTAGGACTAGCGGGGGGCCGGGACCAGTACTTC. The chain couples TRBV5-1 to TRBJ2-5; 14 nucleotides agree with TRBD2. CDR3 length equals 15 residues. Germline V gene sequence: CDR1 SGHRS, CDR2 YFSETQ. V shed 2 bases, J shed 10 bases, and the junction held 7 bases outside the gene matches.

The genes are TRBV27 and TRBJ1-5; D remains unclear. The CDR3 runs to 15 residues. Germline V lookup: CDR1 MNHEY, CDR2 SMNVEV (reference sequence). V was clipped by 0 bases and J by 0 bases, with 6 bases between them. Here the CDR3 reads CASSLSYYSNQPQHF. In DNA form, the CDR3 reads TGTGCCAGCAGTTTATCCTACTATAGCAATCAGCCCCAGCATTTT.

The DNA for the CDR3 is TGTGCCAGCAGCCCCTACGTGAACTCTGGAAACACCATATATTTT. It yields the protein CASSPYVNSGNTIYF. The V gene is TRBV28, the J gene TRBJ1-3, with D unresolved. CDR3 size: 15 residues. CDR1 is MDHEN, CDR2 SYDVKM, per germline. Trimming pared 6 bases from V and 0 bases from J, leaving 12 bases between.

The gene calls are TRBV27 and TRBJ1-5; TRBD1 matches 7 bases. CDR3 length: 15 amino acids. The germline CDR1 and CDR2 sequences are MNHEY and SMNVEV (reference sequence). Trimming cost V 6 bases and J 2 bases; bases outside gene matches: 7. CDR3 region: CASSPTTGGNQPQHF. The CDR3 DNA is TGTGCCAGCAGCCCCACAACAGGGGGCAATCAGCCCCAGCATTTT.

The chain links TRBV27 to TRBJ1-1, with D uncertain. The germline gives CDR1 MNHEY, CDR2 SMNVEV (reference sequence). The ends were cut back, 2 bases at V and 4 bases at J, with 14 bases in the middle. The CDR3 runs 15 residues. CDR3 amino acids: CASSLALSAGTEAFF. Here the CDR3 DNA reads TGTGCCAGCAGTTTAGCTCTCTCCGCGGGCACTGAAGCTTTCTTT.

This chain connects TRBV4-3 to TRBJ2-5; D gene uncertain. This CDR3 has 13 amino acids. Germline values: CDR1 LGHNA, CDR2 YSLEER. V gave up 0 bases and J gave up 7 bases, with 9 bases separating them. The CDR3 nucleotides are TGCGCCAGCAGCCAAGATCGAGGAAGGACCCAGTACTTC. Amino acid sequence: CASSQDRGRTQYF.

The chain links TRBV7-9 to TRBJ2-2, with 9 bases that match TRBD1. This CDR3 region has 15 residues. Germline V CDR1 and CDR2: SEHNR, FQNEAQ (reference sequence). J gave up 6 bases and V 8 bases, and 10 bases lay outside the gene matches. Written as DNA, the CDR3 is TGTGCCAGCGCACGGGACAGGGTGGGTGCCGGGGAGCTGTTTTTT. Residues: CASARDRVGAGELFF. Looking up the rest from reference TRBV7-9 and TRBJ2-2 gives the full variable domain: DTGVSQNPRHKITKRGQNVTFRCDPISEHNRLYWYRQTLGQGPEFLTYFQNEAQLEKSRLLSDRFSAERPKGSFSTLEIQRTEQGDSAMYLCASARDRVGAGELFFGEGSRLTVL.

A remark on this clone: Other DNA sequences within the sample encode an identical CDR3. The chain employs TRBV12-3 or TRBV12-4 and TRBJ1-1, with D uncertain. Deletions cut 3 bases from V and 1 base from J, with 6 bases between. The CDR3 sequence is 13 residues long. For the CDR3, the DNA is TGTGCCAGCAGTTTTGGAGAGAACACTGAAGCTTTCTTT. Translation: CASSFGENTEAFF.

The chain employs TRBV10-2 and TRBJ2-4; 8 bases are shared with TRBD2. Germline V CDR1 and CDR2: WSHSY, SAAADI. The CDR3 consists of 19 residues. V shed 8 bases, J shed 3 bases, and the junction held 21 bases outside the gene matches. CDR3 nucleotide sequence: TGCGCCAGCGTTCATGGACTGGCTAGCGGGCGCCAAGGCAAAAACATTCAGTACTTC. This gives the protein CASVHGLASGRQGKNIQYF.

The chain has TRBV7-7 and TRBJ2-1; possible D gene TRBD2, 6 bases. Germline V gives CDR1 SSHAT, CDR2 FNYEAQ (reference sequence). Trimming left V 0 bases short and J 4 bases short, with 13 bases between. CDR3 length equals 16 residues. The CDR3 DNA reads as TGTGCCAGCAGCTTAGCGCTAACTAGCCCTTACAATGAGCAGTTCTTC. It is translated as CASSLALTSPYNEQFF.